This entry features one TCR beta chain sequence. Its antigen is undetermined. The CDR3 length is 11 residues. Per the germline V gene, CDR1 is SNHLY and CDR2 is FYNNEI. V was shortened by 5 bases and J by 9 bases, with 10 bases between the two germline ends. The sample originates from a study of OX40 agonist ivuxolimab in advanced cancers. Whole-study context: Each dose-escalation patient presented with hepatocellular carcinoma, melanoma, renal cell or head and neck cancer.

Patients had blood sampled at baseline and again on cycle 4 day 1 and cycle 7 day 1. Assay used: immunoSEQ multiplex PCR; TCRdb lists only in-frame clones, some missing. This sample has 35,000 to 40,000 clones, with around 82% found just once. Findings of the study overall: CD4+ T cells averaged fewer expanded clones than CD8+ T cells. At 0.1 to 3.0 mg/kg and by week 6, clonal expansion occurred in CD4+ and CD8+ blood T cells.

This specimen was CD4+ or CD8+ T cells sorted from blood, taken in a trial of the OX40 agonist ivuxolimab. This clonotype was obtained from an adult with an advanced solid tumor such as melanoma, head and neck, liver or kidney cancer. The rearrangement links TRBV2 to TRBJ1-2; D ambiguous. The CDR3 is CASSTSRSYTF. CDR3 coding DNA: TGTGCCAGCAGTACTTCCCGCAGCTACACCTTC.